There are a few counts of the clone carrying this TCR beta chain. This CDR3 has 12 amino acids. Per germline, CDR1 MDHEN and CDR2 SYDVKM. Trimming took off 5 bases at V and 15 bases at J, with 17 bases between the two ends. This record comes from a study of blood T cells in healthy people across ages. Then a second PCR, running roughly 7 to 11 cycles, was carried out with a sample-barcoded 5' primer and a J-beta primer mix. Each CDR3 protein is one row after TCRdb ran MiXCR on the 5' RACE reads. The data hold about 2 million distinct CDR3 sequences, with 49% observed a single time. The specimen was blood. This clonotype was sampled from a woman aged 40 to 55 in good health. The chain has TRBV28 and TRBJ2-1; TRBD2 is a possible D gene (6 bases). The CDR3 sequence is CASSPRDGIPFF. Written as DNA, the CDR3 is TGTGCCAGCAGTCCGCGGGACGGGATTCCGTTCTTC.